What follows describes a single T cell receptor (beta chain). Unmatched junction bases numbered 5, after V lost 1 base and J lost 4 bases. Germline CDR1 reads GTSNPN; CDR2 reads SVGIG (reference sequence). The CDR3 has 14 residues. The data were taken from a study of cytomegalovirus exposure and HLA in healthy donors. About the study: The early release's HLA-typed donors yielded 78 million or so unique TCRs.

The study ran its PCR with 60 Vbeta and 13 Jbeta primers. Clones were read by immunoSEQ multiplex PCR, and TCRdb kept only the in-frame ones, dropping some. The sample shows about 190,000 clones, around three quarters of them seen only once. Sequenced: PBMCs. V usage is TRBV30 and J usage is TRBJ1-1, with 8 bases fitting TRBD1. This TCR derives from a woman aged 18-29 years in good health and CMV-seronegative. CDR3 bases: TGTGCCTGGAGTGCTACAACAGGGGGCACTGAAGCTTTCTTT. It is translated as CAWSATTGGTEAFF.